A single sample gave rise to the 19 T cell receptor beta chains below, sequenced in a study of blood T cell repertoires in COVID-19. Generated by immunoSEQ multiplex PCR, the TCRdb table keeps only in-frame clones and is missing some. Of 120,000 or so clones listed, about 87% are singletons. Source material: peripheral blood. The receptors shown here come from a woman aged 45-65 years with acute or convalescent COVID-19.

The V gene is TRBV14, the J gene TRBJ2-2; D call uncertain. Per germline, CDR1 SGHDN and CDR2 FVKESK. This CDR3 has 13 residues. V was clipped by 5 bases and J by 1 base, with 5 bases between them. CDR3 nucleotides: TGTGCCAGCAGCGAACAGAACACCGGGGAGCTGTTTTTT. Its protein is CASSEQNTGELFF.

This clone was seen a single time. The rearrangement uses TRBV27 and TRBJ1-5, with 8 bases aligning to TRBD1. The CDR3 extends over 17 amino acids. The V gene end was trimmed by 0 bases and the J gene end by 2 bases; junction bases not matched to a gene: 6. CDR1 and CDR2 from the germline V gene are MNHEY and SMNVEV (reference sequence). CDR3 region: CASSLSLGQGGNQPQHF. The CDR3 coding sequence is TGTGCCAGCAGTTTATCGTTAGGACAGGGCGGCAATCAGCCCCAGCATTTT.

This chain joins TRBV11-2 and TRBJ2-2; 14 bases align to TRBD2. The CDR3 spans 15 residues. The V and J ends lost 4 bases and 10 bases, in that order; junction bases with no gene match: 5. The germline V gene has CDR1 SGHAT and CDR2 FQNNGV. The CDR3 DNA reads TGTGCCAGCAGCTCCCGACTAGCGGGAGGGCTGGAGCTGTTTTTT. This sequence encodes CASSSRLAGGLELFF.

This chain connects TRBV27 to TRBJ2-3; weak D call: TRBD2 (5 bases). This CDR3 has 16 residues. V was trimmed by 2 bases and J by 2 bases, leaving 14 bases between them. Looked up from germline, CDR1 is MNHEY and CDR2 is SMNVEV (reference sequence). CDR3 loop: CASSLVPEDFTDTQYF. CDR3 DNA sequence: TGTGCCAGCAGTTTAGTACCAGAGGACTTCACAGATACGCAGTATTTT.

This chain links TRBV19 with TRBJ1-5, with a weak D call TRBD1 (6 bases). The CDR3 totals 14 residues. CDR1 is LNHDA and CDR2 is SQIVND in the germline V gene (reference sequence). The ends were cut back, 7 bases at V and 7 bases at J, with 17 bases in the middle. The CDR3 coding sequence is TGTGCCAGTACCATAGGGGGGGCCGGACAGCCCCAGCATTTT. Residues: CASTIGGAGQPQHF.

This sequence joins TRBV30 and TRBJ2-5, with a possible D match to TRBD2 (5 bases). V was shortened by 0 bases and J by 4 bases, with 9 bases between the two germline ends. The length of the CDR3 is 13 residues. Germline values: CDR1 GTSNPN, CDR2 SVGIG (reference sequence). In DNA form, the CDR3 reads TGTGCCTGGAGTGTGAAGGGAGTAGAGACCCAGTACTTC. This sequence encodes CAWSVKGVETQYF.

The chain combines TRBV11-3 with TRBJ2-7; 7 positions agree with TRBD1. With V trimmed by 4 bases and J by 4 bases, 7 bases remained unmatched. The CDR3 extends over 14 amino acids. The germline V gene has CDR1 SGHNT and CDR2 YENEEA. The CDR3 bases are TGTGCCAGCAGCTCCACCGGGACAGCTTACGAGCAGTACTTC. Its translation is CASSSTGTAYEQYF.

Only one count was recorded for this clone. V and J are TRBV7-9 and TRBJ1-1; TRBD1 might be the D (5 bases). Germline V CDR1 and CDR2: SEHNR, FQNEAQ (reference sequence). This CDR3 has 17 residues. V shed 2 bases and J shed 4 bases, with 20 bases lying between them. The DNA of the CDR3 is TGTGCCAGCAGCTTAAAACCCCCGGCGAATGGGGCCACTGAAGCTTTCTTT. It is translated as CASSLKPPANGATEAFF.

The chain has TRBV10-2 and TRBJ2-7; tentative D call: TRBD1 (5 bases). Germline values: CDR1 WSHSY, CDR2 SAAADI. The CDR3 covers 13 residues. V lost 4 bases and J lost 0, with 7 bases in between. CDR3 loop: CASSGQGSYEQYF. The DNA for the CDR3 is TGCGCCAGCAGTGGGCAGGGCTCCTACGAGCAGTACTTC.

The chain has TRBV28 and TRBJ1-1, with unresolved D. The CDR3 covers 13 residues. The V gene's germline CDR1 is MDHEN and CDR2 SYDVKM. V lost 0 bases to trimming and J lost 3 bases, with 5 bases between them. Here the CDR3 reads CASSLWAHTEAFF. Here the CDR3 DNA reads TGTGCCAGCAGTTTATGGGCCCACACTGAAGCTTTCTTT.

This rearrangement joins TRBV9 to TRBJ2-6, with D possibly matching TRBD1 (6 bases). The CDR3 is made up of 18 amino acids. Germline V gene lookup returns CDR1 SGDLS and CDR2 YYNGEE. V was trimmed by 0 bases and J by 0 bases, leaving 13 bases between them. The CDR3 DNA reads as TGTGCCAGCAGCGTAGGTTGGACAGTAAGCTCTGGGGCCAACGTCCTGACTTTC. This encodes CASSVGWTVSSGANVLTF.

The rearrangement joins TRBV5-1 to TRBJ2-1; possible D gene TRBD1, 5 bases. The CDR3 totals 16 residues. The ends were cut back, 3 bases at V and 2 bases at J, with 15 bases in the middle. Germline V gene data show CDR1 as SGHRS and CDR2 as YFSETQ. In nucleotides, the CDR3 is TGCGCCAGCAGCTCGACCAGGGCTGGGACCTACAATGAGCAGTTCTTC. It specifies CASSSTRAGTYNEQFF.

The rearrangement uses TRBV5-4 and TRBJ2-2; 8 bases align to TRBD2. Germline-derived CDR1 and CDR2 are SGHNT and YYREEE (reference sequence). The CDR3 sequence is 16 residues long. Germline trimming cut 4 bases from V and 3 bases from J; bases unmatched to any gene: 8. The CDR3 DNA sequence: TGTGCCAGCAGCCTGAAGCGGGAGACGGACACCGGGGAGCTGTTTTTT. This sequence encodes CASSLKRETDTGELFF.

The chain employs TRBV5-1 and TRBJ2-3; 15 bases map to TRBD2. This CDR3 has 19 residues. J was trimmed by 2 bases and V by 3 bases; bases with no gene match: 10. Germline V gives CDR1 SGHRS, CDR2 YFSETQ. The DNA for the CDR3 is TGCGCCAGCAGCTCGGGACTAGCGGGGGGCTTTCATTTCACAGATACGCAGTATTTT. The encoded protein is CASSSGLAGGFHFTDTQYF.

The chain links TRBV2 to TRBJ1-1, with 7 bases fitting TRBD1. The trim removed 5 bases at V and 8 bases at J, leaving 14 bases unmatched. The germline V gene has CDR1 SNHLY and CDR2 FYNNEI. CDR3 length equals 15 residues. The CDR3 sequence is CASSQTRQGEREAFF. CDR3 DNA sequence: TGTGCCAGCAGTCAAACTCGACAGGGCGAAAGAGAAGCTTTCTTT.

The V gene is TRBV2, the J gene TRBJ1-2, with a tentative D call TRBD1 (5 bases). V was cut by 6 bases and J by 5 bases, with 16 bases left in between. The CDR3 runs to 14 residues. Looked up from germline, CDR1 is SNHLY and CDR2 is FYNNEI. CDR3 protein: CASRPRASYYGYTF. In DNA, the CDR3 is TGTGCCAGCAGGCCCAGGGCGTCTTATTATGGCTACACCTTC.

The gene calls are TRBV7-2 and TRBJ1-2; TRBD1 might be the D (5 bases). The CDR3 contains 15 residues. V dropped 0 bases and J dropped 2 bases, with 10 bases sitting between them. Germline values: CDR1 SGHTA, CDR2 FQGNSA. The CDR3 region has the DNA TGTGCCAGCAGCTTAGCGCGACAGCCAAACTATGGCTACACCTTC. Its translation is CASSLARQPNYGYTF.

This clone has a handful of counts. The CDR3 here is CASSPQSGQEGYTF. In DNA, the CDR3 is TGTGCCAGCTCACCACAGTCGGGACAGGAGGGCTACACCTTC. The chain employs TRBV18 and TRBJ1-2; 8 bases align to TRBD1. Germline V gene lookup returns CDR1 KGHSH and CDR2 LQKENI. This CDR3 has 14 residues. Trimming at V came to 1 base and at J to 8 bases, leaving 6 bases not matched to a gene.

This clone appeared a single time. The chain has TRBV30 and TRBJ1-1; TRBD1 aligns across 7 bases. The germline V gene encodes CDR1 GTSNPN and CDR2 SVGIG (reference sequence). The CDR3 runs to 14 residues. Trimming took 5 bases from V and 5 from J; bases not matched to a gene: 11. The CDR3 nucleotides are TGTGCCTGGTCCGTTGGGACAGCCCTAACTGAAGCTTTCTTT. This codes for CAWSVGTALTEAFF.